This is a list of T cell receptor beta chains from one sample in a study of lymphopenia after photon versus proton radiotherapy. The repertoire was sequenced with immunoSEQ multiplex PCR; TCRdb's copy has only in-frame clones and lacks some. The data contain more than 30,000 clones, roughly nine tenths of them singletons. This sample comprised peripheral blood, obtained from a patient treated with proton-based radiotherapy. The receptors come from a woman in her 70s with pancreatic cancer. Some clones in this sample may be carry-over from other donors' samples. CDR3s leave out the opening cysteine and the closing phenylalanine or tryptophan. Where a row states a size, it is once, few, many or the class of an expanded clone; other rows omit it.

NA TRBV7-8 ASSLGGDNSYEQY
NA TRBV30 AWDQGNPNEKLF
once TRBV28 ASSGFLTSDIQY
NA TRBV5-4 ASSFLAGGNEQF
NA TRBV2 ATSAGGGVDTQY
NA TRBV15 ATSRAVGTTNYGYT
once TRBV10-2 ASRGLEFDTQY
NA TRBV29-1 SAPLGSRSDYNEQF
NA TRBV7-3 ASSSGLARGYQETQY
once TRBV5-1 ASSPAPRQGGTDTQY
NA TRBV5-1 ASSPGQRGEQY
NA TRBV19 ASSIMTGGNQPQH
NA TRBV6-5 ASRVPGLAGVRQY
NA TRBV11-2 ASSLTTGGFYGYT
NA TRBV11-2 ASSQDRVSSYEQY
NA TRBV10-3 AINGQQQETQY
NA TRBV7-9 ASSVTGTFAYEQY
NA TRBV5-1 ASSRTTQRGQEDYPYSPLH
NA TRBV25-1 ASSETRTGPGDEQF
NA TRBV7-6 ASAQDYEQY
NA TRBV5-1 ASTRGLQETQY
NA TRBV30 AWALGQGANTGELF
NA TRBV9 ASSPRTGSNRGAV
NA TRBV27 ADINRDPNNEQF
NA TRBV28 ASSSRAPLH
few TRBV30 AWSSGTGGAGYT